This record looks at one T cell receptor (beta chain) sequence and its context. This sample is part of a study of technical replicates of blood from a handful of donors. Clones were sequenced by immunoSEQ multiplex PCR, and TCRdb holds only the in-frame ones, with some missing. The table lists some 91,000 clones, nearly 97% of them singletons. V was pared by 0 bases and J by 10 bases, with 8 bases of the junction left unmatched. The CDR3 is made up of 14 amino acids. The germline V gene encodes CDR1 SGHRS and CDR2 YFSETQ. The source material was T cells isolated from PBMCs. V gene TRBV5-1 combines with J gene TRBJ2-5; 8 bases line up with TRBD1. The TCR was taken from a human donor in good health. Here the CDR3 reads CASSLGGQGPDQYF. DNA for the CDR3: TGCGCCAGCAGCTTGGGAGGACAGGGACCCGACCAGTACTTC. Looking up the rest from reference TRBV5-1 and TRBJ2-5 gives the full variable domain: KAGVTQTPRYLIKTRGQQVTLSCSPISGHRSVSWYQQTPGQGLQFLFEYFSETQRNKGNFPGRFSGRQFSNSRSEMNVSTLELGDSALYLCASSLGGQGPDQYFGPGTRLLVL.